The 3 T cell receptor beta chains listed next were all sequenced from one sample in a study of identical twins. Via MiXCR, TCRdb re-called the 5' RACE reads, giving one row per CDR3 protein. This table holds roughly 630,000 distinct CDR3 sequences, about 7% found once. The same sample was also used in a study of yellow fever vaccine responses in identical twins.

The source material was PBMCs. These receptors all stem from a woman under 30 in good health.

Only a few counts were recorded for this clonotype. V and J are TRBV20-1 and TRBJ1-1; unclear D gene. This CDR3 is built from 13 residues. V gave up 4 bases and J gave up 5 bases, with 14 bases separating them. Germline V lookup: CDR1 DFQATT, CDR2 SNEGSKA (reference sequence). For the CDR3, the DNA is TGCAGTGCTAACAGTCCCGGGAGAACTGAAGCTTTCTTT. It encodes CSANSPGRTEAFF.

V usage is TRBV6-5 and J usage is TRBJ1-6; D unresolved. Germline CDR1 MNHEY, CDR2 SVGAGI. This CDR3 contains 19 residues. Trimming took off 4 bases at V and 0 bases at J, with 19 bases between the two ends. The CDR3 DNA follows: TGTGCCAGCAGTTCCCACCTCCATACCCTGAGCTCCTATAATTCACCCCTCCACTTT. Translated, it gives CASSSHLHTLSSYNSPLHF.

For this clonotype: An end of the junction differs from the germline gene, which may be a read error. This CDR3 is CTSKGAGEGETQYF. The CDR3 DNA sequence: TGTACCAGCAAGGGCGCGGGAGAGGGCGAGACCCAGTACTTC. This chain links TRBV28 with TRBJ2-5; 7 bases match TRBD2. CDR3 length: 14 residues. CDR1 and CDR2 (germline): MDHEN, SYDVKM.